This passage covers 4 T cell receptor beta chains from one sample sequenced in a study of T cell changes during pregnancy in multiple sclerosis. This table comes from immunoSEQ multiplex PCR, and its TCRdb copy is limited to in-frame clones, with some not included. The sample lists 40,000 to 45,000 clones; more than 85% were seen once. Sequencing used CD4+ T cells from peripheral blood mononuclear cells, obtained in the second trimester of pregnancy. The receptor set was obtained from a female donor in good health, enrolled as a control in a pregnancy study.

The genes are TRBV10-2 and TRBJ2-7; D is possibly TRBD1 (6 bases). Per germline, CDR1 WSHSY and CDR2 SAAADI. This CDR3 spans 14 amino acids. V lost 4 bases and J 0 bases, leaving 10 bases between the germline ends. In DNA form, the CDR3 reads TGCGCCAGCAGTGTAGACAGGCTCTCCTACGAGCAGTACTTC. Its translation: CASSVDRLSYEQYF.

The chain uses TRBV7-3 and TRBJ2-5; 9 positions match TRBD2. V was pared by 1 base and J by 4 bases, with 16 bases of the junction left unmatched. This CDR3 region has 19 residues. CDR1 and CDR2 (germline): SGHTA, FQGTGA. DNA for the CDR3: TGTGCCAGCAGCTTAAGCGGGAGGGGGAGTCTTGGACTTGGAGAGACCCAGTACTTC. It yields the protein CASSLSGRGSLGLGETQYF.

The rearrangement links TRBV9 to TRBJ2-1; no firm D call. The ends were cut back, 0 bases at V and 6 bases at J, with 10 bases in the middle. The CDR3 spans 14 residues. Germline V gene sequence: CDR1 SGDLS, CDR2 YYNGEE. The CDR3, as DNA: TGTGCCAGCAGCGTAGAGCCCCCTCCCAATGAGCAGTTCTTC. This gives the protein CASSVEPPPNEQFF.

This clone was picked up one time. The chain combines TRBV6-5 with TRBJ2-3; 7 bases agree with TRBD2. This CDR3 spans 14 amino acids. Germline CDR1 MNHEY, CDR2 SVGAGI. The V gene end was trimmed by 2 bases and the J gene end by 5 bases; junction bases not matched to a gene: 4. Written as DNA, the CDR3 is TGTGCCAGCAGTTACGGACTAGGAGGAGATACGCAGTATTTT. Translated, it gives CASSYGLGGDTQYF.